Below, 4 T cell receptor beta chains from the same sample are listed, as sequenced in a study of blood T cell repertoires in COVID-19. Produced via immunoSEQ multiplex PCR; TCRdb's table is partial and in-frame only. The table shows about 380,000 clones, with more than 75% occurring only once. Sequenced sample: PBMCs or T cells enriched from blood (not recorded which). These receptors were obtained from a woman aged 18-30 years who had recovered from COVID-19.

This clone was counted a single time. The rearrangement uses TRBV5-3 and TRBJ1-6; unclear D gene. TRBV5-3 is assigned to the ORF class and has an uncertain function. V was trimmed by 0 bases and J by 6 bases, leaving 13 bases between them. The CDR3 covers 16 residues. The CDR3 sequence: CARSLAAGRLNSPLHF. The DNA of the CDR3 is TGTGCCAGAAGCTTGGCGGCCGGGAGGCTTAATTCACCCCTCCACTTT.

This clone was seen a few times. The J gene is TRBJ2-1, the V gene TRBV3-1 (or the pseudogene TRBV3-2); 7 bases align to TRBD2. Germline CDR1 reads LGHDT; CDR2 reads YNNKEL (reference sequence). The CDR3 is 16 amino acids. The J segment lost 0 bases and the V segment lost 1 base, leaving 3 bases of the junction unmatched. The CDR3 spells CASSQGLAGSYNEQFF. Written as DNA, the CDR3 is TGTGCCAGCAGCCAAGGACTAGCCGGCTCCTACAATGAGCAGTTCTTC.

The chain combines TRBV12-5 with TRBJ1-3; D might be TRBD1 (6 bases). V was clipped by 0 bases and J by 3 bases, with 15 bases between them. Looked up from germline, CDR1 is LGHNT and CDR2 is FRNRAP. This CDR3 has 17 residues. The CDR3 loop is CASGLVFWGQGGNTIYF. In nucleotides, the CDR3 is TGTGCTAGTGGTTTGGTGTTCTGGGGACAAGGTGGAAACACCATATATTTT.

This rearrangement joins TRBV19 to TRBJ2-7, with TRBD1 matching 8 bases. Germline CDR1 reads LNHDA; CDR2 reads SQIVND (reference sequence). The trim removed 3 bases at V and 3 bases at J, leaving 4 bases unmatched. CDR3 length: 14 amino acids. CDR3 nucleotides: TGTGCCAGTAGTATCAGGACAGGGTTCTACGAGCAGTACTTC. This codes for CASSIRTGFYEQYF.